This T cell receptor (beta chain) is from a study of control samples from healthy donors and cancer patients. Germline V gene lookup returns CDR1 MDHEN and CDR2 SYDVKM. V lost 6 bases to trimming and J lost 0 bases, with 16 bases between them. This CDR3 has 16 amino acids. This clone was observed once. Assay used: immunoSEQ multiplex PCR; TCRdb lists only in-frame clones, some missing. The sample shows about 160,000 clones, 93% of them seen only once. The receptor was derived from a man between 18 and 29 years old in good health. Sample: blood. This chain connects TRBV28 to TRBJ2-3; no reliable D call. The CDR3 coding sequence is TGTGCCAGCAGGGGATCCGAGACCTCTAGCACAGATACGCAGTATTTT. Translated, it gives CASRGSETSSTDTQYF.